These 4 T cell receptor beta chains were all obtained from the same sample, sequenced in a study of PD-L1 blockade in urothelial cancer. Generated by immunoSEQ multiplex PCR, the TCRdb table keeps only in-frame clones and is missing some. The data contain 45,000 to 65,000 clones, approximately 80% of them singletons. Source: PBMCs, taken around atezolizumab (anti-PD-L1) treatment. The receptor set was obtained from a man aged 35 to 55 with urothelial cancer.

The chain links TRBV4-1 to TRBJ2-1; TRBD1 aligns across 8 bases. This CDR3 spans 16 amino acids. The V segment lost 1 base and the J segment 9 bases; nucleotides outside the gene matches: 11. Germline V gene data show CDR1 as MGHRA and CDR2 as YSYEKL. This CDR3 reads CASSQGLGAGGSEQFF. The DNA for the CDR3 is TGCGCCAGCAGCCAAGGCTTAGGGGCAGGGGGCAGTGAGCAGTTCTTC.

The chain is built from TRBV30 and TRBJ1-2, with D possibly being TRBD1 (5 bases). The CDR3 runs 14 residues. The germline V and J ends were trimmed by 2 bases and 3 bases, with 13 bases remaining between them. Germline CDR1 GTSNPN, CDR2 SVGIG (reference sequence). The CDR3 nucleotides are TGTGCCTGGAGTAAAGGGGCGAGGCACTATGGCTACACCTTC. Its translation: CAWSKGARHYGYTF.

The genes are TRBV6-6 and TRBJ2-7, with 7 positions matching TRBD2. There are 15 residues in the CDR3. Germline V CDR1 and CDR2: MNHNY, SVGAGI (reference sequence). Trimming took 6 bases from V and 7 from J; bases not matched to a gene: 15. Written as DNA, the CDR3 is TGTGCCAGCAGGACCGGGACTACCACGTCCGTGGAGCAGTACTTC. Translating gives CASRTGTTTSVEQYF.

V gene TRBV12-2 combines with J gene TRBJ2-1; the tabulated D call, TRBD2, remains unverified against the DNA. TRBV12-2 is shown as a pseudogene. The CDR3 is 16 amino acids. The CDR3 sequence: CASRYGPHGEGHEQFF. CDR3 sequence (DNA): TGTGCAAGTCGCTACGGGCCTCATGGGGAGGGCCATGAGCAGTTCTTC.